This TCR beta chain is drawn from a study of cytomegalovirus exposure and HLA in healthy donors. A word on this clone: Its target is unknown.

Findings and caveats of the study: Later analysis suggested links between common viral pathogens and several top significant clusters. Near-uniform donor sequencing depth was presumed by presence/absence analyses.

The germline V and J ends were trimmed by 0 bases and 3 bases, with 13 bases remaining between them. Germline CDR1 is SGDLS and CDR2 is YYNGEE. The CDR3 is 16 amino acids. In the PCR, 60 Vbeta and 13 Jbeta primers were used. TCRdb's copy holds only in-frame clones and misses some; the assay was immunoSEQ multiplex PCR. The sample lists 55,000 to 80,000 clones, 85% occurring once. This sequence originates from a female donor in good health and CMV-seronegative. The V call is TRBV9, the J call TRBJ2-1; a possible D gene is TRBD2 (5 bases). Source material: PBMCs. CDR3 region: CASSVGTLLSYNEQFF. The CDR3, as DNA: TGTGCCAGCAGCGTAGGGACTCTCCTAAGCTACAATGAGCAGTTCTTC.